Listed here is a single T cell receptor beta chain. Its antigen is not yet known. The input lacks base qualities; no much larger clone sits a single base away. In the prospective study, participants were about 18 to 95 years old, resided in under 30 geographic areas of the United States, and were enrolled through a virtual design. In the prospective study, participants were assigned to cohorts based on the clinical history participants reported in a screening survey and a study questionnaire. For ImmuneRACE Cohort 3, a participant was defined as recovered based on two consecutive negative NP/OP PCR tests, clearance by a healthcare professional, or resolution of symptoms. In the prospective study, mobile phlebotomists collected whole blood, serum and a nasopharyngeal or oropharyngeal swab from each participant. Prospective study participants could optionally give additional blood draws and questionnaires over an approximately 2-month period. Prospective study blood samples were shipped either frozen or at room temperature before DNA extraction.

The data originate from a study of blood T cell repertoires in COVID-19 (TCRdb year 2020). With regard to the full study: Collaborator samples came from the United States, Italy and Spain and covered acute and convalescent phases of COVID-19. The prospective study material was composed of cDNA or gDNA derived from T cells, B-cell-depleted T cells, or PBMCs. Deeply sampled blood TCRbeta repertoires from subjects exposed to, actively infected with, or recovered from COVID-19 were included in the dataset. The repertoires were made available in a free public database intended to serve as a resource for research on the immune response to SARS-CoV-2. The samples were drawn from two sources: the first 160 participants of the ongoing ImmuneRACE study, and 1,200 or so subjects contributed by 6 global collaborators. A de-identified subject ID, COVID-19 status, age in years and sex were almost always included in the sample metadata. Where available, HLA class I and class II types were taken from metadata supplied by the sample provider and were not determined by assay-based typing. Results and caveats for the whole study, not just this receptor: Clinical and demographic metadata were provided uncurated, with the amount varying by source and participant.

The germline V gene (reference sequence) sets CDR1 to SEHNR and CDR2 to FQNEAQ. Relative to germline, V is 4 bases shorter and J is 9 bases shorter, with 7 bases between their ends. Taken from cysteine to phenylalanine, the CDR3 has 11 residues. The DNA shown is the 33-base CDR3, in frame from base 1. TCRbeta CDR3 regions were amplified from genomic DNA using the immunoSEQ Assay, a bias-controlled multiplex PCR. Per the source publication's procedure: The number of nucleated cells in each sample was estimated by amplification of reference gene primers within the assay. Sequence reads were collapsed and filtered to measure the absolute abundance of every unique TCRbeta CDR3 rearrangement. For each sample, productive Simpson clonality was calculated as the square root of Simpson's diversity index across productive rearrangements. The source is immuneACCESS, and TCRdb retained only in-frame sequences with V and J called. Part of the clones is not carried over; for the studies checked, unresolved V genes explain less than half of this, and the remainder is unexplained. The V and J calls and clone size are taken from that table; D and trimming were inferred from the DNA. The sample records around 240,000 clones, around 88% of which are singletons. The top ten clonotypes cover roughly 2% of the sample.

The rearranged segments are TRBV7-9 and TRBJ2-1; the D segment could be TRBD1, given 5 matching bases. The sequencing input was PBMCs or T cells enriched from blood (not recorded which). The receptor comes from a woman between 45 and 65 years old who had recovered from COVID-19. Read as DNA, the sequence is TGTGCCAGCAGCTCAGGGCCTGAGCAGTTCTTC. Protein translation: CASSSGPEQFF. Where the CDR3 stops, the reference TRBV7-9 and TRBJ2-1 genes take over; the full variable domain is DTGVSQNPRHKITKRGQNVTFRCDPISEHNRLYWYRQTLGQGPEFLTYFQNEAQLEKSRLLSDRFSAERPKGSFSTLEIQRTEQGDSAMYLCASSSGPEQFFGPGTRLTVL.